The 13 T cell receptor beta chains below were found in one sample sequenced in a study of blood T cells in healthy people across ages. A second PCR, run for roughly 6 to 11 cycles, used a sample-barcoded 5' primer plus a J-beta primer mix. TCRdb re-derived calls from the 5' RACE reads in MiXCR, one entry per CDR3 protein. The sample has over a million distinct CDR3 sequences, approximately 25% seen once. The same sample was also used in a study of T cells of mothers and their children.

What was sequenced was blood. These receptors all stem from a girl aged 2 to 9 in good health.

The chain links TRBV7-8 to TRBJ2-5; either TRBD1 or TRBD2 may supply D (6 bases each). The DNA matches TRBJ2-7 better at its end, which makes the J call doubtful. The CDR3 totals 14 residues. The germline CDR1 and CDR2 sequences are SGHVS and FQNEAQ. CDR3 in DNA: TGTGCCAGCGCCCTAGGGGGGACAACCTACGAGCAGTACTTC. Residues: CASALGGTTYEQYF.

The chain is built from TRBV12-3 or TRBV12-4 and TRBJ1-2; TRBD1 is a possible D gene (5 bases). The CDR3 covers 16 residues. V lost 5 bases and J 0 bases, leaving 16 bases between the germline ends. The CDR3 coding sequence is TGTGCCAGCAGTGATCACAGGAAGGGAGCTAACTATGGCTACACCTTC. Residues: CASSDHRKGANYGYTF.

The genes are TRBV29-1 and TRBJ2-3; D uncertain. The CDR3 is 13 residues long. Germline-derived CDR1 and CDR2 are SQVTM and ANQGSEA. V was shortened by 8 bases and J by 5 bases, with 17 bases between the two germline ends. The chain's CDR3 is CSFLLRARDTQYF. In DNA form, the CDR3 reads TGCAGCTTCCTTCTAAGAGCGCGAGATACGCAGTATTTT.

As for this clonotype: Relative to the germline gene, one junction end is altered; a read error may explain this. The chain couples TRBV4-1 to TRBJ1-3; tentatively, D is TRBD1 (5 bases). This CDR3 spans 14 amino acids. The germline CDR1 and CDR2 sequences are MGHRA and YSYEKL. The chain's CDR3 is CAGSQDRGGGTIYF. The CDR3 DNA follows: TGCGCCGGCAGCCAAGATCGGGGGGGAGGCACCATATATTTT.

The chain links TRBV29-1 to TRBJ2-7, with 9 positions matching TRBD1. V gave up 3 bases and J gave up 5 bases; unmatched junction bases: 5. CDR1 and CDR2 from the germline V gene are SQVTM and ANQGSEA. The CDR3 runs to 13 residues. The CDR3 region is CSVEGTGQDEQYF. CDR3 bases: TGCAGCGTTGAGGGGACAGGGCAAGACGAGCAGTACTTC.

Written as DNA, the CDR3 is TGTGCCAGCAGCAAAGGACAGGGACGGGGCGAGACCCAGTACTTC. It codes for CASSKGQGRGETQYF. The chain combines TRBV21-1 with TRBJ2-5; the D call of TRBD1 is as the table states it, not checked on the DNA. TRBV21-1 is given as a pseudogene. This CDR3 spans 15 amino acids.

This chain connects TRBV2 to TRBJ2-6; D not certain. This CDR3 comprises 14 residues. Germline loops: CDR1 SNHLY, CDR2 FYNNEI. V was cut by 3 bases and J by 2 bases, with 5 bases left in between. CDR3 in amino acids: CASSEEPGANVLTF. In DNA form, the CDR3 reads TGTGCCAGCAGTGAGGAGCCTGGGGCCAACGTCCTGACTTTC.

This clonotype was seen a few times. The rearrangement uses TRBV20-1 and TRBJ2-4; 9 positions agree with TRBD2. The CDR3 is 13 amino acids. CDR1 is DFQATT and CDR2 is SNEGSKA in the germline V gene (reference sequence). V gave up 4 bases and J gave up 8 bases; unmatched junction bases: 6. CDR3 coding DNA: TGCAGTGCTATGGCAGCGGGGGGTCACATTCAGTACTTC. The encoded protein is CSAMAAGGHIQYF.

The genes are TRBV9 and TRBJ2-1, with 10 bases identical to TRBD2. Germline V CDR1 and CDR2: SGDLS, YYNGEE. Trimming cost V 0 bases and J 7 bases; bases outside gene matches: 7. This CDR3 has 16 residues. DNA for the CDR3: TGTGCCAGCAGCGTAGTTGGGCTAGCGGGAGTAAATGAGCAGTTCTTC. It translates to CASSVVGLAGVNEQFF.

The V and J genes are TRBV10-3 and TRBJ2-7; TRBD2 is a possible D gene (5 bases). CDR1 and CDR2 from the germline V gene are ENHRY and SYGVKD. CDR3 size: 12 residues. V lost 7 bases and J 0 bases, leaving 7 bases between the germline ends. This CDR3 reads CAIKEDSYEQYF. In DNA form, the CDR3 reads TGTGCCATCAAGGAGGACTCCTACGAGCAGTACTTC.

The rearrangement links TRBV7-3 to TRBJ2-2, with a weak D call TRBD1 (5 bases). The CDR3 runs 17 residues. V lost 1 base to trimming and J lost 3 bases, with 15 bases between them. The germline V gene has CDR1 SGHTA and CDR2 FQGTGA. CDR3 DNA sequence: TGTGCCAGCAGCTTAATGGGGCCAGATATGGACACCGGGGAGCTGTTTTTT. Translation gives CASSLMGPDMDTGELFF.

This clonotype was picked up a small number of times. The rearrangement uses TRBV7-2 and TRBJ1-2, with D uncertain. There are 15 residues in the CDR3. Trimming stripped 4 bases from V and 4 bases from J, with 16 bases between. Germline V gene sequence: CDR1 SGHTA, CDR2 FQGNSA. The CDR3 sequence: CASSSPTLPLYGYTF. Here the CDR3 DNA reads TGTGCCAGCAGCTCCCCAACCTTGCCCCTCTATGGCTACACCTTC.

V and J are TRBV29-1 and TRBJ1-2, with D hard to call. V lost 2 bases, J lost 4 bases, and 11 bases lay in between. Germline V gives CDR1 SQVTM, CDR2 ANQGSEA. This CDR3 has 13 amino acids. CDR3 protein: CSVEQDQSYGYTF. The CDR3, as DNA: TGCAGCGTTGAACAGGACCAATCCTATGGCTACACCTTC. Full variable domain (missing parts from reference TRBV29-1 and TRBJ1-2): SAVISQKPSRDICQRGTSLTIQCQVDSQVTMMFWYRQQPGQSLTLIATANQGSEATYESGFVIDKFPISRPNLTFSTLTVSNMSPEDSSIYLCSVEQDQSYGYTFGSGTRLTVV.